The 16 T cell receptor beta chains listed next were all sequenced from one sample in a study of blood T cell repertoires in COVID-19. Data came from immunoSEQ multiplex PCR; TCRdb stores just in-frame clones and leaves some out. In the table there are roughly 68,000 clones, 70% to 90% of which are singletons. The sequenced sample consisted of peripheral blood. These receptors were obtained from a man aged 45-60 years with acute or convalescent COVID-19.

The chain carries TRBV5-1 and TRBJ2-5, with 7 bases aligning to TRBD1. The V gene's germline CDR1 is SGHRS and CDR2 YFSETQ. Unmatched junction bases numbered 8, after V lost 2 bases and J lost 4 bases. The CDR3 extends over 15 amino acids. CDR3 coding DNA: TGCGCCAGCAGCTTCAGGACAGGAGGTAGAGAGACCCAGTACTTC. It specifies CASSFRTGGRETQYF.

The V call is TRBV6-6, the J call TRBJ1-4, with a possible D match to TRBD1 (6 bases). Germline V CDR1 and CDR2: MNHNY, SVGAGI (reference sequence). This CDR3 spans 14 amino acids. The V end was cut by 7 bases, the J end by 3 bases, with 12 bases between. The DNA of the CDR3 is TGTGCCAGCAAACCGACAGGCTCTAATGAAAAACTGTTTTTT. Translated: CASKPTGSNEKLFF.

This chain connects TRBV7-9 to TRBJ2-3, with D maybe TRBD2 (6 bases). Trimming removed 11 bases at V and 5 bases at J, with 20 bases between. This CDR3 contains 14 residues. The V gene's germline CDR1 is SEHNR and CDR2 FQNEAQ (reference sequence). CDR3 nucleotide sequence: TGTGCCTCGGGGGTAGGGGAGAGGATAGATACGCAGTATTTT. Translating it yields CASGVGERIDTQYF.

The genes are TRBV2 and TRBJ2-7; TRBD2 aligns across 8 bases. The trim removed 6 bases at V and 0 bases at J, leaving 4 bases unmatched. The germline gives CDR1 SNHLY, CDR2 FYNNEI. This CDR3 has 14 amino acids. CDR3 sequence: CASSPGGSSYEQYV. The CDR3 DNA is TGTGCCAGCAGCCCGGGGGGGAGCTCCTACGAGCAGTACGTC.

This clone was seen a single time. The V gene is TRBV19, the J gene TRBJ1-5; TRBD1 matches 7 bases. CDR3 length: 19 residues. CDR1 and CDR2 (germline): LNHDA, SQIVND (reference sequence). V trimming: 2 bases; J trimming: 1 base; junction bases outside the gene matches: 14. The CDR3 reads CASSISPLTTGISNQPQHF. For the CDR3, the DNA is TGTGCCAGTAGTATATCCCCCCTTACGACAGGGATAAGCAATCAGCCCCAGCATTTT.

This clone is a singleton in its sample. V usage is TRBV14 and J usage is TRBJ1-1; 7 bases are shared with TRBD1. The CDR3 loop spans 15 amino acids. Germline-derived CDR1 and CDR2 are SGHDN and FVKESK. With 0 bases clipped from V and 2 bases from J, the junction kept 3 bases outside the gene matches. DNA of the CDR3: TGTGCCAGCAGCCAAGAGGGACAGCCTAACACTGAAGCTTTCTTT. Encoded protein: CASSQEGQPNTEAFF.

The chain links TRBV6-2 or TRBV6-3 to TRBJ2-3, with 10 bases matching TRBD2. Per the germline V gene, CDR1 is MNHEY and CDR2 is SVGEGT. Germline trimming cut 5 bases from V and 2 bases from J; bases unmatched to any gene: 7. CDR3 length: 16 residues. The DNA of the CDR3 is TGTGCCAGCAGTAGTCCTAGCGGGGGACCCACAGATACGCAGTATTTT. This translates into CASSSPSGGPTDTQYF.

The CDR3 DNA reads TGTGCCAGCAGTCTCGGGACAGACAATCAGCCCCAGCATTTT. Translated: CASSLGTDNQPQHF. The rearrangement joins TRBV6-5 to TRBJ1-5, with 7 bases identical to TRBD1. This CDR3 is 14 amino acids long. Germline CDR1 MNHEY, CDR2 SVGAGI. V lost 5 bases and J lost 3; bases outside the gene matches: 4.

The chain uses TRBV6-5 and TRBJ1-5; TRBD1 aligns across 9 bases. Germline V gene data show CDR1 as MNHEY and CDR2 as SVGAGI. The V segment lost 8 bases and the J segment 6 bases; nucleotides outside the gene matches: 11. This CDR3 comprises 15 residues. The CDR3: CASGSRDRVIQPQHF. CDR3 DNA sequence: TGTGCCAGCGGGAGCCGGGACAGGGTAATTCAGCCCCAGCATTTT.

The V gene is TRBV28, the J gene TRBJ2-7, with 7 nucleotides matching TRBD1. J lost 3 bases, V lost 4 bases, and 9 bases had no gene match. Germline CDR1 reads MDHEN; CDR2 reads SYDVKM. This CDR3 has 15 residues. Written as DNA, the CDR3 is TGTGCCAGCAGTTCTCCAGGGACAGATCGCTACGAGCAGTACTTC. Its protein is CASSSPGTDRYEQYF. The variable domain in full, with the rest retrieved from reference TRBV28 and TRBJ2-7, is DVKVTQSSRYLVKRTGEKVFLECVQDMDHENMFWYRQDPGLGLRLIYFSYDVKMKEKGDIPEGYSVSREKKERFSLILESASTNQTSMYLCASSSPGTDRYEQYFGPGTRLTVT.

V is TRBV13 and J is TRBJ2-1; the match to TRBD2 covers 9 bases. Per the germline V gene, CDR1 is PRHDT and CDR2 is FYEKMQ (reference sequence). The V gene end was trimmed by 5 bases and the J gene end by 6 bases; junction bases not matched to a gene: 5. The CDR3 is 14 residues long. The CDR3 DNA is TGTGCCAGCAGCCAATCTAGCGGGACCAATGAGCAGTTCTTC. It codes for CASSQSSGTNEQFF.

This clone has a handful of counts. This chain joins TRBV19 and TRBJ2-5, with 14 bases identical to TRBD2. Germline loops: CDR1 LNHDA, CDR2 SQIVND (reference sequence). This CDR3 has 15 amino acids. The ends lost 8 bases at V and 5 bases at J; junction bases unmatched: 7. In DNA form, the CDR3 reads TGTGCCAGTTCTGACGGACTAGCGGGGGGCGAGACCCAGTACTTC. It specifies CASSDGLAGGETQYF.

The sample holds one count of this clone. The gene calls are TRBV30 and TRBJ2-1; D might be TRBD1 (5 bases). This CDR3 is 13 amino acids long. V was clipped by 0 bases and J by 9 bases, with 12 bases between them. Per germline, CDR1 GTSNPN and CDR2 SVGIG (reference sequence). The CDR3 region is CAWSVLAGSEQFF. The CDR3 DNA reads TGTGCCTGGAGTGTACTGGCAGGGTCTGAGCAGTTCTTC.

The genes are TRBV3-1 (or the pseudogene TRBV3-2) and TRBJ2-1; 11 bases align to TRBD2. With 2 bases clipped from V and 7 bases from J, the junction kept 4 bases outside the gene matches. Germline values: CDR1 LGHDT, CDR2 YNNKEL (reference sequence). The CDR3 is made up of 15 amino acids. CDR3 in amino acids: CASSQLAGGGNEQFF. The CDR3 DNA follows: TGTGCCAGCAGCCAACTAGCGGGGGGAGGGAATGAGCAGTTCTTC.

This chain links TRBV5-1 with TRBJ1-1; tentative D call: TRBD1 (6 bases). V was cut by 0 bases and J by 6 bases, with 21 bases left in between. The V gene's germline CDR1 is SGHRS and CDR2 YFSETQ. The CDR3 runs to 17 residues. The CDR3 loop is CASSLDSAGEVSPEAFF. For the CDR3, the DNA is TGCGCCAGCAGCTTGGATTCGGCAGGGGAAGTTTCCCCTGAAGCTTTCTTT.

J is TRBJ1-2 and V is TRBV6-5, with D unresolved. Trimming took off 0 bases at V and 6 bases at J, with 8 bases between the two ends. CDR3 length: 13 residues. Germline CDR1 is MNHEY and CDR2 is SVGAGI. Here the CDR3 DNA reads TGTGCCAGCAGTTACTCGAGGGCGGATGGCTACACCTTC. Translation: CASSYSRADGYTF.